A single sample gave rise to the 20 T cell receptor beta chains below, sequenced in a study of OX40 agonist ivuxolimab in advanced cancers. The data were produced by immunoSEQ multiplex PCR, yet TCRdb's version contains in-frame clones alone and is incomplete. The sample shows around 19,000 clones, roughly 87% of them seen only once. Source: CD4+ or CD8+ T cells sorted from blood, taken in a trial of the OX40 agonist ivuxolimab. The receptors here all came from an adult with an advanced solid tumor such as melanoma, head and neck, liver or kidney cancer.

This chain uses TRBV6-5 with TRBJ1-1; possible D gene TRBD1, 5 bases. This CDR3 region has 13 residues. Germline values: CDR1 MNHEY, CDR2 SVGAGI. The V end lost 10 bases, the J end lost 2 bases, and 14 bases lay between the germline ends. In nucleotides, the CDR3 is TGTGCCACCTTCCGGGGGATAAACACTGAAGCTTTCTTT. Its protein is CATFRGINTEAFF.

Only a few counts were recorded for this clone. The V and J genes are TRBV4-1 and TRBJ1-1, with a weak D call TRBD1 (5 bases). The CDR3 loop spans 15 amino acids. CDR1 is MGHRA and CDR2 is YSYEKL in the germline V gene. Trimming took off 0 bases at V and 4 bases at J, with 12 bases between the two ends. The CDR3 DNA is TGCGCCAGCAGCCAAGATCCAGGGACTACCACTGAAGCTTTCTTT. Protein: CASSQDPGTTTEAFF.

The rearrangement links TRBV6-5 to TRBJ2-1; D is uncertain. CDR1 is MNHEY and CDR2 is SVGAGI in the germline V gene. The CDR3 is made up of 12 amino acids. V gave up 4 bases and J gave up 9 bases, with 10 bases separating them. The CDR3 sequence is CASSSVGGEQFF. Written as DNA, the CDR3 is TGTGCCAGCAGTTCCGTCGGCGGTGAGCAGTTCTTC.

The gene calls are TRBV6-1 and TRBJ1-5; D may be TRBD1 (5 bases). The V end was cut by 2 bases, the J end by 4 bases, with 12 bases between. This CDR3 is 15 amino acids long. Germline-derived CDR1 and CDR2 are MNHNS and SASEGT. Here the CDR3 reads CASSESTGWNQPQHF. As DNA, the CDR3 is TGTGCCAGCAGTGAAAGCACAGGCTGGAATCAGCCCCAGCATTTT.

The chain recombines TRBV13 with TRBJ1-1; TRBD1 agrees at 7 bases. Germline CDR1 is PRHDT and CDR2 is FYEKMQ (reference sequence). After removal of 5 bases from V and 6 bases from J, the junction contained 9 bases not matched to a gene. This CDR3 contains 14 residues. The CDR3 region has the DNA TGTGCCAGCAGCCACAGGGGCTGGGGCGCTGAAGCTTTCTTT. It yields the protein CASSHRGWGAEAFF.

V and J are TRBV10-2 and TRBJ2-7; a weak D match, TRBD2 (6 bases). Per germline, CDR1 WSHSY and CDR2 SAAADI. This CDR3 has 17 residues. V shed 2 bases and J shed 6 bases, with 23 bases lying between them. The CDR3 sequence is CASSEGGGYQLWTEQYF. The CDR3 nucleotides read TGCGCCAGCAGTGAGGGAGGAGGGTACCAACTTTGGACCGAGCAGTACTTC.

J is TRBJ1-1 and V is TRBV30, with D perhaps TRBD1 (5 bases). This CDR3 contains 12 residues. The V and J ends lost 3 bases and 4 bases respectively, with 9 bases between them. The germline V gene encodes CDR1 GTSNPN and CDR2 SVGIG (reference sequence). The CDR3 reads CAWSRVGTEAFF. The CDR3 DNA follows: TGTGCCTGGAGCAGGGTGGGCACTGAAGCTTTCTTT.

This clone turned up a few times. The J gene is TRBJ1-2, the V gene TRBV19, with a weak D call TRBD1 (5 bases). Per germline, CDR1 LNHDA and CDR2 SQIVND (reference sequence). V lost 7 bases, J lost 4 bases, and 19 bases lay in between. The CDR3 has 15 residues. The CDR3 nucleotides read TGTGCCAGTACGATTACCGGGGGTGGACCCTATGGCTACACCTTC. Residues: CASTITGGGPYGYTF.

A single count supports this clone. This chain links TRBV5-4 with TRBJ2-3; D call uncertain. CDR1 and CDR2 (germline): SGHNT, YYREEE (reference sequence). The CDR3 spans 13 residues. The V gene lost 6 bases and the J gene lost 3 bases, with 11 bases spanning the gap. The CDR3 sequence: CASTVRPTDTQYF. For the CDR3, the DNA is TGTGCCAGCACCGTCCGACCAACAGATACGCAGTATTTT.

The CDR3: CASSLDWGELFF. The DNA for the CDR3 is TGTGCCAGCAGCTTAGATTGGGGGGAGCTGTTTTTT. The chain carries TRBV11-2 and TRBJ2-2; no clear D gene. Germline CDR1 and CDR2: SGHAT and FQNNGV. Between the trimmed V and J ends, which lost 0 bases and 8 bases, there was a span of 4 bases. This CDR3 has 12 amino acids.

The V call is TRBV7-3, the J call TRBJ2-1; D ambiguous. CDR1 is SGHTA, CDR2 FQGTGA, per germline. With 8 bases removed from V and 0 bases from J, the gap between germline ends came to 14 bases. The CDR3 runs to 15 residues. The CDR3 DNA reads TGTGCCAGCTCACCAGAGTTTAGCTCCTACAATGAGCAGTTCTTC. Amino acids: CASSPEFSSYNEQFF.

The gene calls are TRBV27 and TRBJ2-1; possibly TRBD1 or TRBD2 for D (5 bases each). This CDR3 comprises 13 residues. Per the germline V gene, CDR1 is MNHEY and CDR2 is SMNVEV (reference sequence). V was cut by 10 bases and J by 4 bases, with 14 bases left in between. CDR3 region: CATQSGGYNEQFF. DNA of the CDR3: TGTGCCACCCAGAGTGGGGGTTACAATGAGCAGTTCTTC.

This clone was seen more than once but under ten times. The chain couples TRBV19 to TRBJ2-7; 9 bases line up with TRBD1. V dropped 3 bases and J dropped 0; count of bases not matched to a gene: 3. Per the germline V gene, CDR1 is LNHDA and CDR2 is SQIVND (reference sequence). The CDR3 length is 15 residues. Here the CDR3 reads CASSIGTGFSYEQYF. In DNA form, the CDR3 reads TGTGCCAGTAGTATTGGGACAGGGTTCTCCTACGAGCAGTACTTC. Combining the CDR3 with reference TRBV19 and TRBJ2-7 gives the whole variable domain DGGITQSPKYLFRKEGQNVTLSCEQNLNHDAMYWYRQDPGQGLRLIYYSQIVNDFQKGDIAEGYSVSREKKESFPLTVTSAQKNPTAFYLCASSIGTGFSYEQYFGPGTRLTVT.

The chain carries TRBV5-1 and TRBJ2-7; no clear D gene. Trimming removed 4 bases at V and 2 bases at J, with 10 bases between. Germline V gene sequence: CDR1 SGHRS, CDR2 YFSETQ. CDR3 length equals 13 residues. CDR3 amino acids: CASSVQTTYEQYF. The DNA for the CDR3 is TGCGCCAGCAGCGTGCAAACGACCTACGAGCAGTACTTC.

This chain uses TRBV7-6 with TRBJ1-1, with D unclear. The CDR3 consists of 16 residues. Germline assignment: CDR1 SGHVS and CDR2 FNYEAQ. The V gene lost 1 base and the J gene lost 1 base, with 13 bases spanning the gap. The CDR3, as DNA: TGTGCCAGCAGCTTAGACCAGGCGGGATGGAACACTGAAGCTTTCTTT. As protein: CASSLDQAGWNTEAFF.

The rearrangement links TRBV11-2 to TRBJ2-5; TRBD1 matches at 9 bases. V shed 10 bases and J 2 bases; nucleotides not matched to a gene: 8. The CDR3 runs 14 residues. CDR1 is SGHAT and CDR2 is FQNNGV in the germline V gene. The CDR3: CATGTGISQETQYF. The CDR3 bases are TGTGCCACGGGGACAGGGATTAGTCAAGAGACCCAGTACTTC.

The J gene is TRBJ2-5, the V gene TRBV5-6; 10 positions agree with TRBD1. The CDR3 has 15 residues. The V segment lost 2 bases and the J segment 5 bases; nucleotides outside the gene matches: 6. Germline loops: CDR1 SGHDT, CDR2 YYEEEE. In nucleotides, the CDR3 is TGTGCCAGCAGCTTCGGGACAGGGGCTTGGGAGACCCAGTACTTC. Protein: CASSFGTGAWETQYF.

The chain uses TRBV30 and TRBJ2-7; 7 nucleotides agree with TRBD1. From germline, CDR1 is GTSNPN and CDR2 SVGIG (reference sequence). The length of the CDR3 is 17 residues. V was clipped by 4 bases and J by 0 bases; unmatched bases: 15. As DNA, the CDR3 is TGTGCCTGGACCTGGGGGACAGATGCTATCAGCTCCTACGAGCAGTACTTC. Translating it yields CAWTWGTDAISSYEQYF.

The J gene is TRBJ2-7, the V gene TRBV5-6; 8 positions match TRBD2. Germline values: CDR1 SGHDT, CDR2 YYEEEE. V lost 7 bases to trimming and J lost 4 bases; unmatched junction nucleotides: 7. The length of the CDR3 is 13 residues. CDR3 residues: CASAPGRGYEQYF. The CDR3 bases are TGTGCCAGCGCCCCCGGGAGGGGATACGAGCAGTACTTC.

This clone is medium-sized within its sample. CDR3 DNA sequence: TGCGCCAGCCAACAGGGGTTGGGCAATCAGCCCCAGCATTTT. The encoded protein is CASQQGLGNQPQHF. The chain has TRBV10-1 and TRBJ1-5, with 7 bases matching TRBD1. Trimming took 8 bases from V and 2 from J; bases not matched to a gene: 6. CDR3 size: 14 residues. Germline V gene lookup returns CDR1 WNHNN and CDR2 SYGVQD (reference sequence).